The present T cell receptor beta chain was sequenced within a study of blood T cell repertoires in COVID-19 (TCRdb year 2020). Study-level background: Samples covering the acute and convalescent phases of COVID-19 were provided by collaborators in the United States, Italy and Spain. The material from the prospective study consisted of cDNA or gDNA derived from T cells, B-cell-depleted T cells, or PBMCs. Subjects who had been exposed to COVID-19, were actively infected with it, or had recovered from it provided the deeply sampled blood TCRbeta repertoires that made up the dataset. The repertoires were made available in a free public database intended to serve as a resource for research on the immune response to SARS-CoV-2. Samples were obtained from the ongoing ImmuneRACE study (first 160 participants) and from 1,200 or so subjects provided by 6 global collaborators. Sample metadata almost always included a de-identified subject ID, COVID-19 status, age in years and sex. Where available, HLA class I and class II types were taken from metadata supplied by the sample provider and were not determined by assay-based typing.

Details on this clone: Its antigen target is currently unknown. Nothing much larger sits one base from this clone, and base qualities are not available.

Broader findings and caveats from the paper: How much clinical and demographic metadata was included differed by source and by participant, and the metadata was provided uncurated.

TCRbeta CDR3 regions were amplified from genomic DNA using the immunoSEQ Assay, a bias-controlled multiplex PCR. As for the authors' bioinformatics: The number of nucleated cells in each sample was estimated by amplification of reference gene primers within the assay. To quantify the absolute abundance of each unique TCRbeta CDR3 rearrangement, sequence reads were collapsed and filtered. For each sample, productive Simpson clonality was calculated as the square root of Simpson's diversity index over productive rearrangements. Entries here come from immuneACCESS through TCRdb and include only in-frame sequences with V and J called. Some clones fail to appear in such tables; in the studies checked, an unresolved V gene covers under half of the shortfall, and the cause of the remainder is unknown. V, J and clone size are taken as reported in that table, and D and trimming were inferred from the DNA itself. This sample is represented by 280,000 or so clones; 89% of them were singletons. Less than 3.5% of the sample is held by the ten biggest clonotypes.

Participants in the prospective study were aged roughly 18 to 89 years, lived in under 30 United States geographic areas, and enrolled through a virtual design. In the prospective study, cohorts were assigned on the basis of participant-reported clinical history obtained from a screening survey and a study questionnaire. Exposed participants had been in contact, within 2 weeks of entering the study, with a person who had a PCR-confirmed or clinician-diagnosed case of COVID-19. Mobile phlebotomists in the prospective study collected whole blood, serum and a nasopharyngeal or oropharyngeal swab from every participant. Participants in the prospective study had the option to provide additional blood draws and questionnaires over a roughly two-month period. Prospective study blood samples were shipped either frozen or at room temperature before DNA extraction. CDR1 SGDLS and CDR2 YYNGEE are derived from the germline V gene. Counted from cysteine to phenylalanine, this CDR3 has 14 amino acids. Only the CDR3 portion is preserved as DNA: 42 bases, with reading frame beginning at the first base. V was cut back by 6 bases and J by 6 bases, leaving a gap of 16 bases between them.

The sample consisted of PBMCs or T cells enriched from blood (not recorded which). The V and J segments used are TRBV9 and TRBJ2-1; the D gene is not confidently resolved. The receptor comes from a woman aged 45-65 years who had been exposed to COVID-19. DNA sequence: TGTGCCAGCACCGTGGGCTCTGGGCTCAATGAGCAGTTCTTC. Its translation is CASTVGSGLNEQFF.